The sequence of this T cell receptor (beta chain) was determined in a study of sequential checkpoint blockade in melanoma (dated by TCRdb to between 2019 and 2020). In the study overall: Patients were assigned by 1:1 randomization to either first-line nivolumab followed by ipilimumab (arm A) or ipilimumab followed by nivolumab (arm B). Both trial sequences were followed by maintenance nivolumab.

The junction shows trimming of 7 bases on V and 1 base on J, and the gene matches do not reach 7 bases of it. For CDR1 and CDR2, the germline V gene lists SNHLY and FYNNEI. Inclusive of the bounding cysteine and phenylalanine, the CDR3 is 15 residues long. Only CDR3 DNA is held: 45 bases, read in frame from base 1. Broad study findings and their caveats: The model for predicting response that combines TCR metrics with mutation burden needs to be validated in larger, independent patient cohorts.

The immunoSEQ Assay was used to immunosequence TCRbeta CDR3 regions from genomic DNA. Genomic DNA was amplified by bias-controlled multiplex PCR before high-throughput sequencing. The original methods were these. To quantify the absolute abundance of each unique TCRbeta CDR3 region, the sequences were collapsed and filtered. Clonality, defined as 1 minus Pielou's evenness, was calculated using only productive rearrangements. A previously published method was used to identify clones whose frequencies were significantly greater in on-treatment samples than in baseline samples. Entries here come from immuneACCESS through TCRdb and include only in-frame sequences with V and J called. Some clones fail to appear in such tables; in the studies checked, an unresolved V gene covers under half of the shortfall, and the cause of the remainder is unknown. D and trimming were read from the DNA, whereas the V and J calls and clone size are those reported in that table. A total of about 13,000 clones appear in this sample, approximately 76% of them only once. About 50% of the sample is in the top ten clones.

The meaning of the sample's treatment or condition label: randomized to nivolumab then ipilimumab (arm A) or the reverse (arm B). None of the patients in the trial had previously been given DNA-damaging chemotherapy. Thawed PBMCs were sorted on a FACS Aria II flow cytometer to isolate live CD3+CD8+ cells negative for CD19 and CD56. Samples came from patients with melanoma in CheckMate 064, a randomized, open-label phase II trial of sequential checkpoint blockade. Peripheral blood mononuclear cells were collected by leukapheresis, purified using Ficoll-Paque, and frozen in human serum containing roughly 10% DMSO. Purity of sorted blood CD3+CD8+ cells was verified at >95% immediately after sorting, followed by DNA extraction. In the case of this clone: The antigen it binds to is not known. No clone much larger than this one lies a single base away; base qualities are absent.

The clonotype was recovered from a human patient with melanoma. Some clones in this sample may be carry-over from other donors' samples. The rearranged chain carries TRBV2 and TRBJ1-3, and TRBD1 aligns with 7 junction nucleotides. This specimen consisted of CD8+ T cells sorted from blood (inferred from file names), obtained from a patient given nivolumab and ipilimumab in sequence. The CDR3 loop reads CASNPGRGSGNTIYF. The DNA sequence reads TGTGCCAGCAACCCCGGCAGGGGGTCTGGAAACACCATATATTTT.